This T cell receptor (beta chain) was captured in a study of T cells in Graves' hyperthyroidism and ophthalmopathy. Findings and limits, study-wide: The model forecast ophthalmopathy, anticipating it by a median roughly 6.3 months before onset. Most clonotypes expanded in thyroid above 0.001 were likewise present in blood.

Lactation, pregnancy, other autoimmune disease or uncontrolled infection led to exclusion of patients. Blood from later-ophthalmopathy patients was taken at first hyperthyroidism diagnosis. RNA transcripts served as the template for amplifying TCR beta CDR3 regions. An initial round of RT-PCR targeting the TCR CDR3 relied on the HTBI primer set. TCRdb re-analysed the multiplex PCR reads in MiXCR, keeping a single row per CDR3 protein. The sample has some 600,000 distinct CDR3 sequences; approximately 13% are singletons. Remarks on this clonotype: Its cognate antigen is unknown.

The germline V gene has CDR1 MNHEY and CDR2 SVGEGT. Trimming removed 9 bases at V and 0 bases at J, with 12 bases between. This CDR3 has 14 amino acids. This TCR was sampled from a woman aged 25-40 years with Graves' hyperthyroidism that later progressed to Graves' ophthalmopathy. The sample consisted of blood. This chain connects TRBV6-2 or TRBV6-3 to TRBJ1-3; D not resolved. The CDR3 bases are TGTGCCAGTGACTTGGATAGCTCTGGAAACACCATATATTTT. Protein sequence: CASDLDSSGNTIYF.